This T cell receptor beta chain emerged from a study of blood T cell repertoires in COVID-19. Looking at the study overall: Material from acute and convalescent COVID-19 was sourced from the United States, Italy and Spain. PBMCs, B-cell-depleted T cells, or T cells were the source of the cDNA or gDNA that made up the material.

Original processing notes: For nucleated cells, counts were estimated from reference gene primer amplification. The repertoire was sequenced with immunoSEQ multiplex PCR; TCRdb's copy has only in-frame clones and lacks some. The D gene and trimming were derived from the DNA, and the V and J assignments and clone size from that table. Seen here are 220,000 or so clones, less than 85% observed once, and the top ten hold less than 7%. V trimming: 11 bases; J trimming: 0 bases; junction bases outside the gene matches: 8. The CDR3 has 14 residues. CDR1 and CDR2 (germline): SGHNT, YENEEA. The specimen sequenced was peripheral blood. This sequence originates from a woman aged 65 to 85 with acute or convalescent COVID-19. The chain uses TRBV11-3 and TRBJ2-3, with 7 positions matching TRBD2. The CDR3 here is CASASGGSTDTQYF. CDR3 nucleotide sequence: TGTGCCTCAGCTAGCGGAGGTAGCACAGATACGCAGTATTTT. Looking up the rest from reference TRBV11-3 and TRBJ2-3 gives the full variable domain: EAGVVQSPRYKIIEKKQPVAFWCNPISGHNTLYWYLQNLGQGPELLIRYENEEAVDDSQLPKDRFSAERLKGVDSTLKIQPAELGDSAVYLCASASGGSTDTQYFGPGTRLTVL.